This TCR beta chain was captured by sequencing in a study of blood T cell repertoires in COVID-19. Overall study: Researchers got acute and convalescent COVID-19 samples from the United States, Italy and Spain. From T cells, B-cell-depleted T cells, or PBMCs came the material, which was cDNA or gDNA.

Germline lookup yields CDR1 MDHEN and CDR2 SYDVKM. The CDR3 sequence is 14 residues long. With 3 bases removed from V and 1 base from J, the gap between germline ends came to 9 bases. Original handling: Nucleated cell number was recorded as an estimate derived from reference gene primer amplification. Generated by immunoSEQ multiplex PCR, the TCRdb table keeps only in-frame clones and is missing some. For V, J and clone size, that table is used; D and trimming come from the DNA. The table shows 56,000 or so clones, with approximately 85% occurring only once. The sample was peripheral blood. This sequence originates from a human donor in a cohort sampled during active COVID-19. The rearrangement uses TRBV28 and TRBJ2-5, with a weak D call TRBD2 (5 bases). The chain's CDR3 is CASSLLDSQETQYF. The CDR3 DNA follows: TGTGCCAGCAGTTTGTTGGACTCCCAAGAGACCCAGTACTTC. Drawing the rest from reference TRBV28 and TRBJ2-5, the complete variable domain is DVKVTQSSRYLVKRTGEKVFLECVQDMDHENMFWYRQDPGLGLRLIYFSYDVKMKEKGDIPEGYSVSREKKERFSLILESASTNQTSMYLCASSLLDSQETQYFGPGTRLLVL.